This T cell receptor beta chain was sequenced in a study of T-cell memory formation after mild COVID-19 (TCRdb year 2021). About the study as a whole: TCR sequence clusters from the two donors were largely donor specific. T-cell clones expanding and contracting after mild COVID-19 in a couple of donors were tracked by longitudinal TCRalpha and TCRbeta repertoire sequencing. Two young, previously healthy adult volunteers, one female and one male, were included in the cohort.

The full study reports these points: Contracting CD4+ clones appeared mostly in the CM and EM memory subsets, whereas CD8+ clones were enriched in EMRA. Some responding clones were found in pre-infection memory, which suggests that pre-existing cross-reactive memory T cells took part in the SARS-CoV-2 response. Clones contracting from day 15 to 85 had balanced CD4/CD8 phenotypes, while a second wave expanding from day 15 to 37 was biased towards CD4+. The study covered only a couple of mild cases, and larger cohorts including severe cases with pre-infection samples were considered necessary. Whether the second-wave clones peaking on day 37 were SARS-CoV-2 specific was not confirmed.

The CDR3 runs 13 amino acids, cysteine and phenylalanine included. Only the CDR3 DNA is retained, 39 bases long and in frame from the first base. Trimming removed 3 bases from V and 1 base from J, leaving 7 bases between the germline ends. Ficoll-Paque density gradient centrifugation was the method used to isolate PBMCs. Data came from an Illumina NovaSeq 6000. Using 5'RACE with constant-segment primers, TCRalpha and TCRbeta cDNA libraries were constructed, with sample barcodes and unique molecular identifiers added in the process. Trizol reagent was used to extract RNA from every sample. The libraries were amplified in two PCR steps, and the second step added a second sample barcode and Illumina TruSeq adapters. Sequencing of libraries was performed on an Illumina NovaSeq with 2 x 150 bp paired-end reads. In the paper's pipeline: Demultiplexing of reads and collapsing into UMI-guided consensus sequences were performed with migec v1.2.7. With mixcr v2.1.11, UMI consensuses were aligned to TRA and TRB V and J templates and assembled into clonotypes. Expanded or contracted clonotypes were those called significant by both edgeR and NoisET, with noise models trained on biological replicates. edgeR calls used a false discovery rate-adjusted p below 0.01 and a log2 fold-change threshold of 1. As an exploratory analysis of dynamics, PCA with hierarchical clustering was applied to max-normalized trajectories of the 1000 most abundant clonotypes. Separately sequenced CD4+ and CD8+ repertoires were used to assign a CD4 or CD8 phenotype to each responding clone. Starting from the raw public reads, TCRdb applied fastp trimming at Q25, assembled clones with MiXCR and retained in-frame beta chains. Rows with a matching CDR3 protein are joined into one entry that keeps the most common DNA and genes. The V and J calls and clone size are TCRdb's, not the authors'. The sample data list some 70,000 distinct CDR3 sequences, and 16% of these were observed just once. 30% to 35% of the sample is held by the ten biggest clonotypes.

A few counts support this clonotype. This clone's antigen is unknown. No base qualities exist here, and no much larger clone lies one base off it. This receptor was obtained from an adult woman who had mild COVID-19 (a few samples of this study predate the infection). The sample titles of this study are shuffled in the database, so cell type and time point are left out; the donor was told from shared clones. Sequenced material: PBMCs or a T cell subset sorted from them (not recorded which). The chain uses TRBV12-3 or TRBV12-4 and TRBJ2-7; too little of a D gene remains to name it. The nucleotide sequence is given as TGTGCCAGCAGTTTCGCAGAGTCCTACGAGCAGTACTTC. Translated, it gives CASSFAESYEQYF.